Included here is one T cell receptor (beta chain) sequence, with context. The clone's antigen remains unknown. No clone much larger than this one lies a single base away; base qualities are absent. V is pruned by 4 bases and J by 6 bases, leaving 12 bases of the junction without a gene match. From cysteine to phenylalanine, the CDR3 is 17 amino acids long. The entry retains the CDR3 DNA only, 51 bases that are in frame from base 1. The germline V gene sets CDR1 to LGHNT and CDR2 to FRNRAP. The data belong to a study of cytomegalovirus exposure and HLA in healthy donors (dated by TCRdb to about 2017). About the full investigation: An earlier analysis of roughly 500 of the donors reported 250 to 300 Gb of sequence data and around 110 million unique TCR beta sequences from about 179 million T cells. In a later genetic analysis, genome-wide SNP genotypes for about three fifths of the roughly 670 donors were used, and that subset was treated as a discovery cohort. Donor age, sex, ethnicity and CMV serostatus were compiled alongside the repertoire data. Roughly five DR-DQ haplotypes were handled as single units for association and clustering, since linkage in the cohort was strong. Among 300 to 500 genotyped donors of the cohort, an average of around 250,000 unique TCR beta nucleotide sequences was sequenced per donor, of which roughly 17% were non-productive. Typing coverage varied by locus: roughly 620-640 donors for A, B, C, DRB1 and DQB1; approximately 560 for DQA1; around 610 for DPA1; around 450 for DPB1. To predict cytomegalovirus infection status, the study combined high-throughput TCR immunosequencing, statistical association of individual TCRs with disease status, and machine learning. Approximately 300 gigabases of sequencing data and about 92 million unique TCR sequences made up an early release that covered roughly 670 HLA-typed donors. The aim of the study was to test whether cataloging public T cell receptors could identify signatures of past pathogen exposure. An earlier analysis of 587 of the donors used high-throughput TCR beta sequencing to judge whether each TCR beta V gene segment behaved as functional or pseudogenic. HLA typing covered class I and class II loci at four-digit resolution. A later analysis re-analyzed previously published TCR beta repertoires from about 730 donors and added high-resolution HLA genotyping to study TCR occurrence patterns. Using immunosequencing, the study profiled T cell repertoires from 640 or so subjects and related those repertoires to cytomegalovirus serostatus. In addition to the first cohort of 650 to 750 subjects, a separate validation cohort of some 120 different subjects was used. In the later analysis, no new phenotypic data were used to find candidate immune exposures; instead, reliance was placed on TCR beta sequences and their occurrence across donors. Every discovery cohort repertoire had been produced on one sequencing platform. Among the roughly 400 genotyped donors, around 79% belonged to the genetic ancestry cluster associated with self-reported Caucasian donors. Findings and caveats that apply to the study as a whole: Because the 87-base-pair reads could not distinguish some IMGT-functional V segments, including TRBV6-2 and TRBV6-3, those segments were excluded. In a later analysis, HLA-associated TCR beta chains were found to be more clonally expanded and to have lower generation probabilities than equally common non-associated chains. The presence/absence analyses assumed that sequencing depth was roughly uniform across donors, and that assumption may not be true. A total of around 150 TCR beta chains were listed by the study as associated with cytomegalovirus. A cluster of highly shared sequence variants was judged likely to be a technical artifact of the sequencing pipeline. Linkage disequilibrium might explain the correlated functional status among segregating V segments, but an unknown experimental factor could not be excluded. In both the original and validation cohorts, the classifier was reported to diagnose cytomegalovirus status with high specificity and sensitivity. When HLA alleles, especially DR and DQ, strongly co-occurred, attributing TCR associations to individual alleles was difficult. While some public TCRs were present in many individuals, most TCR sequences turned up only very rarely across donors. According to a later genetic analysis, donors in an Asian-associated ancestry cluster had fewer N-insertions in productive TCRs than the approximately 670-donor mean. Three of the identified cytomegalovirus-associated TCR beta chains were confirmed in vitro to be specific for cytomegalovirus antigens. In this cohort, only TCR beta chains were sequenced, and detectable features were limited by the absence of alpha or paired-chain data. Because counts were too low, about 18 rarely observed V segments, including chromosome 9 orphons, were excluded from the earlier analysis of several hundred of the donors. A later analysis associated 15,000 to 20,000 TCR beta sequences with specific HLA alleles at a false discovery rate of 0.05. V-gene and J-gene trimming of TCR beta chains was associated with a missense DCLRE1C variant in a later genetic analysis, and the association was replicated in an independent cohort. Because HLA typing was missing for some donors at each locus, association tests included only the typed subset. A further reported finding was that TCR beta sequences accurately predicted the HLA-A and HLA-B alleles for most subjects in the first cohort. In a later analysis, the rate of TCR association differed among HLA loci, with DRB1 alleles having the most associated TCRs and HLA-C alleles having the fewest. CMV serostatus was the only immune exposure information available for the cohort. In a later analysis, several top co-occurrence clusters were reported to appear linked to parvovirus B19, influenza, CMV and Epstein-Barr virus. It was suggested by the authors that the approach could potentially be generalized to other disease states and immunological phenotypes. Most CMV-associated TCR beta chains appeared to be HLA-restricted in a later analysis, and the HLA associations seemed to be driven largely by CMV exposure. In an earlier analysis of 587 of the donors, most TCR beta V segments were observed in productive rearrangements about 87% or about 30% of the time, broadly matching IMGT annotations.

In total, approximately 690 healthy bone marrow donors made up the cohort. At the time of sampling, all cohort members were nominally healthy, though unrecorded immune exposures were likely present. The donor was CMV seropositive and belonged to the group of more than 250 seropositive cohort members. A peripheral blood sample was collected from each donor, and TCR beta sequencing was performed on peripheral blood mononuclear cells. Genomic DNA was extracted from the blood cell samples with the Qiagen DNeasy Blood Extraction Kit. The library was obtained by the immunoSEQ multiplex PCR assay. For the multiplex PCR, a mixture combining 60 forward primers for TCR Vbeta segments and 13 reverse primers for TCR Jbeta segments was used. The CDR3 region of rearranged TCR beta genes was amplified from genomic DNA by a multiplex PCR assay. The amplified TCR beta libraries were sequenced on the Illumina HiSeq System as 87-base-pair reads. For the original study's pipeline: A later analysis counted approximately 76 million unique TCR beta chains across the 550 to 800 repertoires, and 10 million to 12 million of these chains were shared by at least two donors. To remove PCR and sequencing errors, raw reads were error-corrected and collapsed into unique sequences using a nearest-neighbor algorithm that merged closely related sequences. Alignment of CDR3 sequences to IMGT reference sequences was used to assign V, D and J gene segments. For a sequence to be retained, a match of at least six nucleotides was required to both a V gene segment and a J gene segment. A rearrangement was called productive if the CDR3 had no stop codons and remained in frame with V and J, and every other rearrangement was called non-productive. CDR3 was defined according to IMGT convention as the region running from the second conserved V-encoded cysteine to the conserved J-encoded phenylalanine. The earlier analysis of approximately 500 of the donors excluded sequences that lacked an unambiguous match to a single V gene segment. In an earlier analysis of some 590 of the donors, a V segment was called functional when productive rearrangements were above 56.7%, and segregating when the standard deviation between donors exceeded 5%. To diagnose cytomegalovirus status from the catalog of TCR beta chain sequences, a statistical classification framework was built. In a later analysis, V and J genes were assigned by comparing TCR nucleotide sequences against IMGT/GENE-DB human TR gene sequences. In a later analysis, CDR3 sequences and most-parsimonious VDJ recombination scenarios were assigned using the TCRdist pipeline. A later analysis defined each TCR beta chain by its CDR3 amino acid sequence plus V-gene family, and excluded reads lacking a unique V-gene family. As a way to deal with suspected cross-contamination and a sequencing artifact, a later analysis dropped roughly 600 nucleotide sequences that were highly shared and had low generation probability. For each public chain, a later analysis derived a clonal expansion index from normalized ranks of inferred template counts within each repertoire. Generation probabilities in a later analysis came from a VDJ recombination model fitted to out-of-frame rearrangements, and those results were checked against IGoR. In a later analysis, TCR-TCR, TCR-HLA and TCR-CMV co-occurrence was scored with hypergeometric tests, and a repertoire-size bias correction was applied to TCR pairs. False discovery rates were estimated in a later analysis by permuting HLA or CMV assignments 20 times. In a later analysis, co-occurring TCRs were grouped using DBSCAN, and TCRdist sequence similarity was added for clustering within HLA-allele-positive subsets. Repertoires with fewer than 30,000 or more than 120,000 public chains, plus five repertoires with anomalous nucleotide sharing, were excluded from co-occurrence clustering. TCRdb's version of the immuneACCESS table is confined to in-frame rearrangements and falls short of the full clone set. An unresolved V gene accounts for under half of the shortfall where checked; the remainder is of unknown origin. D and trimming come from the DNA, and the V and J calls and clone size come from that table. The sample contains 150,000 to 200,000 clones, roughly 80% of them found a single time. In total, the top ten clones hold about 4% of the sample.

The sample taken for sequencing was PBMCs. This sequence was found in a man aged 45-65 years in good health and CMV-seropositive. The chain employs TRBV12-5 and TRBJ2-1, and 10 junction bases match TRBD2. Here the CDR3 is given as CASGSTEGLAGVNEQFF. The DNA reads TGTGCTAGTGGTTCCACCGAGGGGCTAGCGGGAGTCAATGAGCAGTTCTTC.